The 30 T cell receptor beta chains presented below share a single source sample, sequenced in a study of human T cells and chemical hapten exposure. The time point was: healthy volunteer bleed at 6 weeks. Unfractionated whole blood was the source of the extracted total RNA. TCRdb re-derived calls from the RACE reads in MiXCR, one entry per CDR3 protein. The sample lists fewer than 100,000 distinct CDR3 sequences, around 9.3% occurring once. The sequenced sample consisted of whole blood. The receptors here all came from a female donor in good health. Some clones in this sample may be carry-over from other donors' samples.

This clonotype showed up many times. V is TRBV6-5 and J is TRBJ1-5, with 7 bases that match TRBD1. The V and J ends lost 6 bases and 3 bases, in that order; junction bases with no gene match: 8. The CDR3 is 15 residues long. The germline V gene has CDR1 MNHEY and CDR2 SVGAGI. CDR3 region: CASRRSGTDNQPQHF. The CDR3 nucleotides read TGTGCCAGCAGGCGAAGCGGGACAGACAATCAGCCCCAGCATTTT.

The chain carries TRBV12-3 or TRBV12-4 and TRBJ2-1, with 8 nucleotides matching TRBD2. The CDR3 covers 15 residues. V was clipped by 3 bases and J by 6 bases; unmatched bases: 7. CDR3 sequence: CASSFPQRGSNEQFF. CDR3 nucleotides: TGTGCCAGCAGTTTCCCCCAGCGGGGGAGCAATGAGCAGTTCTTC.

This clonotype has a count of ten or more. The CDR3 protein is CASGLRRLAGSTDTQYF. The CDR3 region has the DNA TGTGCTAGTGGTTTGCGGCGTCTAGCGGGTTCAACGGATACGCAGTATTTT. This chain uses TRBV12-5 with TRBJ2-3; 8 bases are a match to TRBD2. V was clipped by 2 bases and J by 6 bases; unmatched bases: 13. The CDR3 covers 17 residues. Germline lookup yields CDR1 LGHNT and CDR2 FRNRAP.

This clonotype was seen ten or more times. CDR3 sequence: CASSVSGTPHNEQFF. CDR3 in DNA: TGTGCCAGCAGCGTATCCGGGACACCACACAATGAGCAGTTCTTC. V gene TRBV9 combines with J gene TRBJ2-1; maybe TRBD1 (6 bases). The V end was cut by 1 base, the J end by 5 bases, with 13 bases between. This CDR3 has 15 residues. Germline lookup yields CDR1 SGDLS and CDR2 YYNGEE. The full variable domain, with the rest looked up from reference TRBV9 and TRBJ2-1, is DSGVTQTPKHLITATGQRVTLRCSPRSGDLSVYWYQQSLDQGLQFLIQYYNGEERAKGNILERFSAQQFPDLHSELNLSSLELGDSALYFCASSVSGTPHNEQFFGPGTRLTVL.

This clonotype has ten or more counts. Because the CDR3's place on the DNA is in doubt, the DNA is left out and the CDR3 is given as listed by TCRdb. The gene calls are TRBV5-5 and TRBJ1-4. The CDR3 totals 14 residues, both ends included. Germline CDR1 reads SGHKS; CDR2 reads YYEKEE (reference sequence). CDR3 sequence: CASSFLWRNEKLFF.

The chain is built from TRBV9 and TRBJ2-7; D possibly uses TRBD1 or TRBD2 (5 bases each). CDR3 size: 14 residues. The ends were cut back, 7 bases at V and 5 bases at J, with 19 bases in the middle. The germline gives CDR1 SGDLS, CDR2 YYNGEE. CDR3 bases: TGTGCCAGCTCTCTGGGACCCCTTTTCCACGAGCAGTACTTC. It translates to CASSLGPLFHEQYF.

Ten or more counts support this clonotype. The chain employs TRBV10-3 and TRBJ1-1; unclear D gene. CDR3 size: 15 residues. Germline V gene lookup returns CDR1 ENHRY and CDR2 SYGVKD. V dropped 2 bases and J dropped 0 bases, with 10 bases sitting between them. CDR3 in DNA: TGTGCCATCAGTGAGATGGAACAGATGAACACTGAAGCTTTCTTT. Its translation: CAISEMEQMNTEAFF.

This clonotype showed up just a few times. The V gene is TRBV18, the J gene TRBJ1-4; 8 nucleotides line up with TRBD1. The germline CDR1 and CDR2 sequences are KGHSH and LQKENI. Trimming at V came to 3 bases and at J to 7 bases, leaving 7 bases not matched to a gene. The CDR3 extends over 15 amino acids. The CDR3 is CASSPDRGGSEKLFF. The CDR3, as DNA: TGTGCCAGCTCACCCGACAGGGGAGGAAGTGAAAAACTGTTTTTT.

In this sample, this clonotype turned up a few times. The chain couples TRBV12-3 or TRBV12-4 to TRBJ2-3, with TRBD1 identical over 12 bases. The CDR3 totals 15 residues. The V and J ends lost 8 bases and 6 bases, in that order; junction bases with no gene match: 9. CDR3 sequence (DNA): TGTGCCAGCGGAGTGGGACAGGGGGCGACGGATACGCAGTATTTT. It yields the protein CASGVGQGATDTQYF.

The chain is built from TRBV6-6 and TRBJ1-2, with 8 positions matching TRBD1. Looked up from germline, CDR1 is MNHNY and CDR2 is SVGAGI (reference sequence). The CDR3 contains 17 residues. Trimming removed 2 bases from V and 2 bases from J; junction bases left unmatched: 10. The CDR3 DNA follows: TGTGCCAGCAGTTACCCCGGACAGGGAACGCAAAACTATGGCTACACCTTC. Residues: CASSYPGQGTQNYGYTF.

This clonotype has more than one count but fewer than ten. The chain has TRBV29-1 and TRBJ1-1; TRBD1 matches at 9 bases. The germline V gene encodes CDR1 SQVTM and CDR2 ANQGSEA. The V and J ends lost 7 bases and 4 bases, in that order; junction bases with no gene match: 7. The CDR3 is made up of 13 amino acids. CDR3 coding DNA: TGCAGCGCTAGGACAGGGGAGACCACTGAAGCTTTCTTT. Residues: CSARTGETTEAFF.

The chain joins TRBV12-3 or TRBV12-4 to TRBJ2-1; possibly TRBD1 for D (5 bases). This CDR3 spans 15 amino acids. V gave up 6 bases and J gave up 2 bases, with 14 bases separating them. CDR3 nucleotides: TGTGCCAGCAGACACAGGTTGGACACCTACAATGAGCAGTTCTTC. This sequence encodes CASRHRLDTYNEQFF.

This clonotype was counted between two and nine times. V is TRBV12-3 or TRBV12-4 and J is TRBJ1-5; 10 bases match TRBD1. The length of the CDR3 is 14 residues. With V trimmed by 5 bases and J by 4 bases, 2 bases remained unmatched. CDR3 nucleotides: TGTGCCAGCAGTGGACAGGGGGGGAATCAGCCCCAGCATTTT. The encoded protein is CASSGQGGNQPQHF.

V is TRBV7-2 and J is TRBJ1-5; the D is unclear. Germline loops: CDR1 SGHTA, CDR2 FQGNSA. V was trimmed by 7 bases and J by 4 bases, leaving 11 bases between them. The CDR3 sequence is 13 residues long. The CDR3 region is CASTPGPNQPQHF. CDR3 DNA sequence: TGTGCCAGCACCCCCGGGCCGAATCAGCCCCAGCATTTT.

A few counts support this clonotype. This rearrangement joins TRBV10-3 to TRBJ2-1, with D unclear. CDR3 length: 11 residues. The ends were cut back, 0 bases at V and 8 bases at J, with 2 bases in the middle. Germline CDR1 ENHRY, CDR2 SYGVKD. CDR3 residues: CAISESDEQFF. The CDR3 DNA sequence: TGTGCCATCAGTGAGTCGGATGAGCAGTTCTTC.

This clonotype was picked up many times. V usage is TRBV12-3 or TRBV12-4 and J usage is TRBJ2-1; 12 bases map to TRBD2. J was trimmed by 9 bases and V by 3 bases; bases with no gene match: 6. This CDR3 spans 15 amino acids. This CDR3 is CASSLRASGGVEQFF. CDR3 DNA sequence: TGTGCCAGCAGTTTGAGGGCTAGCGGGGGGGTTGAGCAGTTCTTC.

This clonotype was recorded many times. The chain is built from TRBV5-8 and TRBJ2-3, with 16 bases that match TRBD2. V was pared by 3 bases and J by 3 bases, with 4 bases of the junction left unmatched. CDR3 length: 17 amino acids. Germline values: CDR1 SGHTS, CDR2 YDEGEE. In nucleotides, the CDR3 is TGTGCCAGCAGCTCGGGACTAGCGGGGGGGCGAACAGATACGCAGTATTTT. This translates into CASSSGLAGGRTDTQYF.

Many counts were recorded for this clonotype. The rearrangement uses TRBV6-2 or TRBV6-3 and TRBJ2-1, with a weak D call TRBD1 (5 bases). The germline V gene has CDR1 MNHEY and CDR2 SVGEGT. The CDR3 is made up of 17 amino acids. The ends were cut back, 0 bases at V and 7 bases at J, with 19 bases in the middle. The DNA of the CDR3 is TGTGCCAGCAGTTACTCGATCAGGGTAGTCACCGGGAATGAGCAGTTCTTC. It codes for CASSYSIRVVTGNEQFF.

This clonotype was counted only a few times. The rearrangement joins TRBV2 to TRBJ1-3; 8 bases are shared with TRBD1. The V segment lost 8 bases and the J segment 8 bases; nucleotides outside the gene matches: 8. The CDR3 has 13 residues. Germline V lookup: CDR1 SNHLY, CDR2 FYNNEI. CDR3 nucleotides: TGTGCCAGCCCAGGGACAGGATTAGACACCATATATTTT. Amino acids: CASPGTGLDTIYF. The full variable domain, completed using reference TRBV2 and TRBJ1-3, is EPEVTQTPSHQVTQMGQEVILRCVPISNHLYFYWYRQILGQKVEFLVSFYNNEISEKSEIFDDQFSVERPDGSNFTLKIRSTKLEDSAMYFCASPGTGLDTIYFGEGSWLTVV.

This clonotype was found many times. The rearrangement joins TRBV6-1 to TRBJ1-5; no clear D. Germline V gene sequence: CDR1 MNHNS, CDR2 SASEGT. The V and J ends lost 2 bases and 2 bases respectively, with 10 bases between them. This CDR3 region has 15 residues. The CDR3 loop is CASSELIGGNQPQHF. In nucleotides, the CDR3 is TGTGCCAGCAGTGAACTTATTGGGGGCAATCAGCCCCAGCATTTT.

This clonotype was counted ten times or more. The CDR3 here is CASSRDTRGGYGYTF. Here the CDR3 DNA reads TGTGCCAGCAGTAGGGACACCCGTGGAGGCTATGGCTACACCTTC. The V and J genes are TRBV6-5 and TRBJ1-2; possibly TRBD1 for D (6 bases). CDR1 and CDR2 from the germline V gene are MNHEY and SVGAGI. The CDR3 loop spans 15 amino acids. Trimming took off 5 bases at V and 4 bases at J, with 17 bases between the two ends.

This clonotype was recorded many times. The rearrangement links TRBV6-5 to TRBJ2-2; no clear D. From germline, CDR1 is MNHEY and CDR2 SVGAGI. V was pared by 0 bases and J by 1 base, with 6 bases between. The CDR3 contains 15 residues. The CDR3 sequence: CASSYSQENTGELFF. The CDR3 nucleotides read TGTGCCAGCAGTTACTCGCAGGAGAACACCGGGGAGCTGTTTTTT.

The V gene is TRBV20-1, the J gene TRBJ1-5; D call uncertain. Per the germline V gene, CDR1 is DFQATT and CDR2 is SNEGSKA (reference sequence). V lost 0 bases, J lost 4 bases, and 16 bases lay in between. The CDR3 runs 16 residues. The CDR3 nucleotides are TGCAGTGCTAGAGATTCTCTCGGGGTCGGAAATCAGCCCCAGCATTTT. It encodes CSARDSLGVGNQPQHF.

This clonotype was observed a handful of times. This may stem from a read error, because a much larger clone lies one nucleotide away. V and J are TRBV5-5 and TRBJ2-4; D call uncertain. Germline CDR1 SGHKS, CDR2 YYEKEE (reference sequence). The CDR3 is 13 amino acids. V was pared by 3 bases and J by 5 bases, with 9 bases between. The CDR3 protein is CASSWGPENIQYF. The DNA for the CDR3 is TGTGCCAGCAGCTGGGGTCCAGAAAACATTCAGTACTTC.

This clonotype was detected a few times. The chain carries TRBV7-2 and TRBJ2-6, with no clear D. Germline V lookup: CDR1 SGHTA, CDR2 FQGNSA. With 5 bases removed from V and 7 bases from J, the gap between germline ends came to 6 bases. The CDR3 runs to 12 residues. For the CDR3, the DNA is TGTGCCAGCAGCCCCCGTGCCAACGTCCTGACTTTC. Encoded protein: CASSPRANVLTF.

This clonotype has a count of ten or more. The V call is TRBV25-1, the J call TRBJ2-7; perhaps TRBD1 as D (5 bases). The CDR3 length is 15 residues. The V gene's germline CDR1 is MGHDK and CDR2 SYGVNS. Trimming cost V 1 base and J 4 bases, with 14 bases left between them. The CDR3 loop reads CASSESWGARYEQYF. CDR3 nucleotides: TGTGCCAGCAGTGAATCCTGGGGCGCCAGGTACGAGCAGTACTTC.

The chain couples TRBV6-5 to TRBJ2-7; TRBD1 matches 11 bases. Germline lookup yields CDR1 MNHEY and CDR2 SVGAGI. The V gene end was trimmed by 0 bases and the J gene end by 3 bases; junction bases not matched to a gene: 4. The CDR3 is 16 amino acids. The CDR3 spells CASSYSTGTGGYEQYF. The DNA for the CDR3 is TGTGCCAGCAGTTACTCTACCGGGACAGGGGGCTACGAGCAGTACTTC.

This clonotype has at least ten counts. V usage is TRBV18 and J usage is TRBJ1-1; D uncertain. CDR1 is KGHSH, CDR2 LQKENI, per germline. Trimming pared 6 bases from V and 1 base from J, leaving 9 bases between. There are 13 residues in the CDR3. The CDR3 loop reads CASSQDGNTEAFF. Here the CDR3 DNA reads TGTGCCAGCTCCCAAGACGGGAACACTGAAGCTTTCTTT.

There are a few counts of this clonotype. V usage is TRBV2 and J usage is TRBJ2-5; D not resolved. The CDR3 covers 15 residues. Germline CDR1 and CDR2: SNHLY and FYNNEI. Deletions cut 3 bases from V and 5 bases from J, with 16 bases between. The CDR3 loop is CASSEIEGYLETQYF. The DNA for the CDR3 is TGTGCCAGCAGTGAGATTGAAGGTTATCTGGAGACCCAGTACTTC.

This clonotype was picked up many times. The J gene is TRBJ1-6, the V gene TRBV20-1, with D hard to call. Germline CDR1 and CDR2: DFQATT and SNEGSKA (reference sequence). Trimming pared 2 bases from V and 0 bases from J, leaving 5 bases between. The CDR3 has 14 residues. CDR3 protein: CSARLGSYNSPLHF. DNA of the CDR3: TGCAGTGCTAGACTGGGCTCCTATAATTCACCCCTCCACTTT.